This T cell receptor (beta chain) came from a study of blood T cell repertoires in COVID-19. Whole-study context: The samples span acute and convalescent COVID-19 from the United States, Italy and Spain. T cells, B-cell-depleted T cells, or PBMCs provided the cDNA or gDNA that served as material.

As originally analysed: The authors estimated nucleated cell counts from reference gene primer amplification. TCRdb's copy holds only in-frame clones and misses some; the assay was immunoSEQ multiplex PCR. Clonal size and the V and J genes are those of that table, whereas D and trimming came from the DNA. The sample comprises roughly 130,000 clones, over 75% of which are singletons, and roughly 10% rests with the top ten. The sequenced sample was peripheral blood. The clonotype comes from a man aged 40-55 years with active or convalescent COVID-19.

CDR3: CASSPGSLTFGNTIYF. The CDR3, as DNA: TGTGCCAGCAGCCCAGGGTCCCTGACCTTTGGAAACACCATATATTTT. The chain links TRBV3-1 (or the pseudogene TRBV3-2) to TRBJ1-3; D perhaps matches TRBD1 (5 bases). The germline V gene encodes CDR1 LGHDT and CDR2 YNNKEL (reference sequence). The ends were cut back, 4 bases at V and 3 bases at J, with 16 bases in the middle. This CDR3 has 16 residues.